The 9 T cell receptor beta chains below were found in one sample sequenced in a study of shared clonotypes between healthy human individuals. The table came from immunoSEQ multiplex PCR; TCRdb's copy has only in-frame clones and leaves some out. This table has more than 400,000 clones, almost 80% appearing once. The sequenced sample consisted of PBMCs. The receptors come from a woman in her 40s in good health. Some clones in this sample may be carry-over from other donors' samples.

The chain employs TRBV11-3 and TRBJ2-1, with 9 bases identical to TRBD2. The length of the CDR3 is 15 residues. From germline, CDR1 is SGHNT and CDR2 YENEEA. Trimming took 0 bases from V and 9 from J; bases not matched to a gene: 6. CDR3 DNA: TGTGCCAGCAGCTTAGATAGCGGGAGTTTTGGTGAGCAGTTCTTC. Its translation is CASSLDSGSFGEQFF.

J is TRBJ2-5 and V is TRBV5-1, with D tentatively TRBD2 (5 bases). The J call may not be correct, given that the DNA end is closer to TRBJ2-7. Germline V gene sequence: CDR1 SGHRS, CDR2 YFSETQ. The CDR3 is made up of 11 amino acids. In DNA form, the CDR3 reads TGCGCCAGCAGCGCCGGGGTCGAGCAGTACTTC. It encodes CASSAGVEQYF.

CDR3 sequence (DNA): TGTGCCAGCAGCTGGGGGGCTGACGATCAGCCCCAGCATTTT. Translating gives CASSWGADDQPQHF. V is TRBV5-6 and J is TRBJ1-5; tentative D call: TRBD1 (6 bases). This CDR3 is 14 amino acids long. The germline V gene encodes CDR1 SGHDT and CDR2 YYEEEE. Trimming pared 3 bases from V and 5 bases from J, leaving 12 bases between. The entire variable domain, with the rest obtained from reference TRBV5-6 and TRBJ1-5, is as follows: DAGVTQSPTHLIKTRGQQVTLRCSPKSGHDTVSWYQQALGQGPQFIFQYYEEEERQRGNFPDRFSGHQFPNYSSELNVNALLLGDSALYLCASSWGADDQPQHFGDGTRLSIL.

The V call is TRBV25-1, the J call TRBJ2-7; D not resolved. Germline loops: CDR1 MGHDK, CDR2 SYGVNS. The CDR3 sequence is 13 residues long. Trimming took 3 bases from V and 6 from J, leaving 12 bases between them. The CDR3 region is CASSEVGIREQYF. For the CDR3, the DNA is TGTGCCAGCAGTGAGGTCGGAATTCGCGAGCAGTACTTC.

The chain combines TRBV27 with TRBJ2-7; the match to TRBD2 covers 10 bases. The CDR3 totals 15 residues. With V trimmed by 3 bases and J by 3 bases, 5 bases remained unmatched. The V gene's germline CDR1 is MNHEY and CDR2 SMNVEV (reference sequence). CDR3 region: CASSFSSGRNYEQYF. The DNA for the CDR3 is TGTGCCAGCAGTTTTTCTAGCGGGAGAAACTACGAGCAGTACTTC.

The chain uses TRBV29-1 and TRBJ1-2; D gene unclear. The CDR3 length is 11 residues. Germline V CDR1 and CDR2: SQVTM, ANQGSEA. V dropped 7 bases and J dropped 4 bases, with 10 bases sitting between them. The CDR3 loop reads CSAGTAYGYTF. CDR3 nucleotides: TGCAGCGCCGGAACAGCCTATGGCTACACCTTC.

Remarks on this clone: Other nucleotide sequences in the sample specify the same CDR3. The chain employs TRBV27 and TRBJ1-2; D unclear. CDR1 is MNHEY, CDR2 SMNVEV, per germline (reference sequence). V was trimmed by 0 bases and J by 0 bases, leaving 2 bases between them. The CDR3 length is 13 residues. CDR3: CASSLSANYGYTF. The CDR3, as DNA: TGTGCCAGCAGTTTATCGGCTAACTATGGCTACACCTTC.

There are a few counts of this clone. The chain is built from TRBV5-1 and TRBJ2-1, with a weak D call TRBD1 (6 bases). The CDR3 contains 14 residues. V shed 3 bases and J shed 6 bases, with 13 bases lying between them. Looked up from germline, CDR1 is SGHRS and CDR2 is YFSETQ. CDR3 sequence reads: CASSSQGMGNEQFF. The CDR3 DNA reads as TGCGCCAGCAGCTCCCAGGGGATGGGCAATGAGCAGTTCTTC.

J is TRBJ2-4 and V is TRBV14; 7 bases line up with TRBD2. With 4 bases clipped from V and 1 base from J, the junction kept 4 bases outside the gene matches. The V gene's germline CDR1 is SGHDN and CDR2 FVKESK. This CDR3 has 15 residues. CDR3 residues: CASSPAGRAKNIQYF. In nucleotides, the CDR3 is TGTGCCAGCAGCCCAGCGGGGAGGGCCAAAAACATTCAGTACTTC.